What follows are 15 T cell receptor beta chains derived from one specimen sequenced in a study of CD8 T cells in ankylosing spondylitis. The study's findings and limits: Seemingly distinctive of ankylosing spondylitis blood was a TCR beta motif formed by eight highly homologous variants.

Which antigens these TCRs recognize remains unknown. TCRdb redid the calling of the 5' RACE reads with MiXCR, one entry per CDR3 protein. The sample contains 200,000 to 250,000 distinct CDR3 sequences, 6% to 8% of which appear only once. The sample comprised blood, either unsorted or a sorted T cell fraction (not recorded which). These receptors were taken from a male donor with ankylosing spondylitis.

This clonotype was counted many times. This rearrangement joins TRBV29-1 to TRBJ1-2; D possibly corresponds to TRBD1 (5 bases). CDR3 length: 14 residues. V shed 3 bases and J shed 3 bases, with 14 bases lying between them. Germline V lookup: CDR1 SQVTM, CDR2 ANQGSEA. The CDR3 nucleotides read TGCAGCGTTGATTTATATGGGGGGTACTATGGCTACACCTTC. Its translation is CSVDLYGGYYGYTF.

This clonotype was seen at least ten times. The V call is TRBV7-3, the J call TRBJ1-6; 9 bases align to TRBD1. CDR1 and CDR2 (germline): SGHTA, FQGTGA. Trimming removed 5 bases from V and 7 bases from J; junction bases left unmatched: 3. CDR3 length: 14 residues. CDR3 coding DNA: TGTGCCAGCAGCCAAGGACAGGGGAATTCACCCCTCCACTTT. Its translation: CASSQGQGNSPLHF.

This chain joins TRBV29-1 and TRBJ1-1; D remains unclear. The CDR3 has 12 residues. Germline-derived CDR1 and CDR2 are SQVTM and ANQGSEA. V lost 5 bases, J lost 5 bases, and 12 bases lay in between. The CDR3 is CSVTDGGTEAFF. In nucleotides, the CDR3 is TGCAGCGTTACGGACGGCGGTACTGAAGCTTTCTTT.

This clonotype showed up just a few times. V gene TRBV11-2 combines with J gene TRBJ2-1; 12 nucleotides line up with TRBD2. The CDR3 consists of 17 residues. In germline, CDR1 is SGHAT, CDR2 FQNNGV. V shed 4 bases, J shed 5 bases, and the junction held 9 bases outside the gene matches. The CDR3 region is CASSSRLTSGGHNEQFF. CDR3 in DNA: TGTGCCAGCAGCTCCCGTCTGACTAGCGGGGGCCACAATGAGCAGTTCTTC.

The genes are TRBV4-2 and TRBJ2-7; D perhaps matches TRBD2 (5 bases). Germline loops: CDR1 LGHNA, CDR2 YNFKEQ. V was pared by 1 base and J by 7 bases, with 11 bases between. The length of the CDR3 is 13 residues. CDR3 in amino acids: CASSQGVAREQYF. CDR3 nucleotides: TGTGCCAGCAGCCAAGGGGTAGCGAGGGAGCAGTACTTC.

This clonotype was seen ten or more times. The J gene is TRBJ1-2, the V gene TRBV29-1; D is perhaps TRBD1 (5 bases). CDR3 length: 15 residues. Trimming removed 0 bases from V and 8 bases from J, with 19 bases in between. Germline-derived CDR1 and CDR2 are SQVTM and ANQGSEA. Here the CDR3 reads CSVEDWAGKIRGYTF. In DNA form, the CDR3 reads TGCAGCGTTGAAGATTGGGCAGGGAAGATTAGAGGCTACACCTTC.

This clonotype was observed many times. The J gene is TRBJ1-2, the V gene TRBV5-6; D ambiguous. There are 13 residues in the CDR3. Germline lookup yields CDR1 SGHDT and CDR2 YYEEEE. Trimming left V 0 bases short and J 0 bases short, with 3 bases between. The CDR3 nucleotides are TGTGCCAGCAGCTTGGTAACTAACTATGGCTACACCTTC. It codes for CASSLVTNYGYTF.

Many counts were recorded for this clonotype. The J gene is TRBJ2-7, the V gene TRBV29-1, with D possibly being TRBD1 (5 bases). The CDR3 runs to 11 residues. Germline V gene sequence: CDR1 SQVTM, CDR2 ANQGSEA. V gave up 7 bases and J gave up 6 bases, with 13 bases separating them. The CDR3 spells CSAERRGEQYF. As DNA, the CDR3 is TGCAGCGCGGAGAGAAGGGGCGAGCAGTACTTC.

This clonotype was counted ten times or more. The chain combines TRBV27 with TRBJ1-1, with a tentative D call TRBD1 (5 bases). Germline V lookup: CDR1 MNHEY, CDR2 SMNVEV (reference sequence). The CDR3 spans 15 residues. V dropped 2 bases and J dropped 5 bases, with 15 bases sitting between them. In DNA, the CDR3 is TGTGCCAGCAGTTTAACCGGGGGAAGGGAAACTGAAGCTTTCTTT. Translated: CASSLTGGRETEAFF.

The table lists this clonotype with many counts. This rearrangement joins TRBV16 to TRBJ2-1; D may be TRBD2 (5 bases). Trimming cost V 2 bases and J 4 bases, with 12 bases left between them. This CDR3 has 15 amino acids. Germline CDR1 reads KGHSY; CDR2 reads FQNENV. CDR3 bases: TGTGCCAGCAGCCAAAGCCGCGGGCCTTACAATGAGCAGTTCTTC. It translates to CASSQSRGPYNEQFF.

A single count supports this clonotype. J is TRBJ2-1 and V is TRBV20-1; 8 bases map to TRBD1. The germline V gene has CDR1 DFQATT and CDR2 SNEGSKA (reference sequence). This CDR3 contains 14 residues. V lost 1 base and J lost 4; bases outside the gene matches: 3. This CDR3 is CSARGTGYYNEQFF. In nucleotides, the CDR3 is TGCAGTGCTAGAGGGACAGGGTATTACAATGAGCAGTTCTTC.

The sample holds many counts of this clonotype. This chain's CDR3 is CASSVIRGTEAFF. CDR3 nucleotide sequence: TGTGCCAGCAGCGTTATCAGGGGGACTGAAGCTTTCTTT. The V and J genes are TRBV12-3 or TRBV12-4 and TRBJ1-1, with 7 bases matching TRBD1. This CDR3 contains 13 residues. Unmatched junction bases numbered 6, after V lost 6 bases and J lost 5 bases.

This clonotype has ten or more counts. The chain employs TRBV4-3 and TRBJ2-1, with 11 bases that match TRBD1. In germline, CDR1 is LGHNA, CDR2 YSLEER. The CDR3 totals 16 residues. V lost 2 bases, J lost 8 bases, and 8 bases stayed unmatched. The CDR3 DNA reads TGCGCCAGCAGCCAAATCCGGGACAGGGGGATCGATGAGCAGTTCTTC. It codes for CASSQIRDRGIDEQFF.

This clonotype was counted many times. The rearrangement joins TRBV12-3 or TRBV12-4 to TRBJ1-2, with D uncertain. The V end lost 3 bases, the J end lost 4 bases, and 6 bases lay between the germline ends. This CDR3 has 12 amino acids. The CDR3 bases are TGTGCCAGCAGTTTCGGTCGCTATGGCTACACCTTC. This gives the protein CASSFGRYGYTF.

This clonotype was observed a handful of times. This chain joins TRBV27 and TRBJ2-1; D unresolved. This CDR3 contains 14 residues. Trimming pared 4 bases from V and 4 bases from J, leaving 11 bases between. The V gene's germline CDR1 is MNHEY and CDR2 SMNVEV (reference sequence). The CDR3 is CASSSPDGYNEQFF. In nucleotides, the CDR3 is TGTGCCAGCAGTTCCCCGGACGGATACAATGAGCAGTTCTTC.